This T cell receptor (beta chain) was documented in a study of blood T cell repertoires in COVID-19. The CDR3 loop spans 14 amino acids. Looked up from germline, CDR1 is SGDLS and CDR2 is YYNGEE. Trimming left V 3 bases short and J 3 bases short, with 10 bases between. This clone showed up just once. In the authors' methods: Reference gene primer amplification in the assay estimated nucleated cell counts. The assay was immunoSEQ multiplex PCR, and TCRdb's table has in-frame clones only and misses some. V and J calls and clone size come straight from that table; D and trimming were deduced from the DNA. The table includes approximately 290,000 clones, 80% to 90% detected once. In terms of age and location, participants ranged from roughly 18 to 100 years and lived in about two dozen US areas. Recovered Cohort 3 donors showed two negative PCRs, clearance, or symptom resolution.

This sequence joins TRBV9 and TRBJ2-1, with no clear D. The receptor was derived from a woman aged 25 to 39 who had recovered from COVID-19. Sequencing was performed on PBMCs or T cells enriched from blood (not recorded which). The CDR3 loop is CASSAGASYNEQFF. CDR3 nucleotides: TGTGCCAGCAGCGCCGGAGCCAGCTACAATGAGCAGTTCTTC. Full variable domain (rest looked up from reference TRBV9 and TRBJ2-1): DSGVTQTPKHLITATGQRVTLRCSPRSGDLSVYWYQQSLDQGLQFLIQYYNGEERAKGNILERFSAQQFPDLHSELNLSSLELGDSALYFCASSAGASYNEQFFGPGTRLTVL.